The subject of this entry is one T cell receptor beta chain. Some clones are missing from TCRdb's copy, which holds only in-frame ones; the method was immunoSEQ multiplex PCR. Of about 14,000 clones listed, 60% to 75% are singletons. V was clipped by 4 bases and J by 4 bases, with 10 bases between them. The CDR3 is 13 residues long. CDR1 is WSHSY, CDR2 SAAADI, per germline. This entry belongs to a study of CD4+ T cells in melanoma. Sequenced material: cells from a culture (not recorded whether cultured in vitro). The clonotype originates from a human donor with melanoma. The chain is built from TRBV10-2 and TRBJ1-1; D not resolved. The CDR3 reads CASSARERTEAFF. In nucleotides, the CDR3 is TGCGCCAGCAGTGCGAGGGAACGCACTGAAGCTTTCTTT.